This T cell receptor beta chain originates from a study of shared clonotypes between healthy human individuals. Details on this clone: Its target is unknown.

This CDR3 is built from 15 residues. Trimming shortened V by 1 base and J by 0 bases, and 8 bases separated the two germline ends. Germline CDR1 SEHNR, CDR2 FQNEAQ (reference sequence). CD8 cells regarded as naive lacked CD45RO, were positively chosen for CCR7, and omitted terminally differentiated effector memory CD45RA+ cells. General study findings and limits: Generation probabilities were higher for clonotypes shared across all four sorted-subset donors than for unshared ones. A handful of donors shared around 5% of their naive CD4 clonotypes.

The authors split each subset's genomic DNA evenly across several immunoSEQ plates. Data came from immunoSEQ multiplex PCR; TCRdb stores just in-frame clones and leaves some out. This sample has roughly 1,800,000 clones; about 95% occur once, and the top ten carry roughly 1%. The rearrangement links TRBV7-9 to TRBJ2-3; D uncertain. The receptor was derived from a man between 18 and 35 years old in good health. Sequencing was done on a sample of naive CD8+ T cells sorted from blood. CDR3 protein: CASSLEADSTDTQYF. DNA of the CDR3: TGTGCCAGCAGCTTAGAGGCAGACAGCACAGATACGCAGTATTTT.